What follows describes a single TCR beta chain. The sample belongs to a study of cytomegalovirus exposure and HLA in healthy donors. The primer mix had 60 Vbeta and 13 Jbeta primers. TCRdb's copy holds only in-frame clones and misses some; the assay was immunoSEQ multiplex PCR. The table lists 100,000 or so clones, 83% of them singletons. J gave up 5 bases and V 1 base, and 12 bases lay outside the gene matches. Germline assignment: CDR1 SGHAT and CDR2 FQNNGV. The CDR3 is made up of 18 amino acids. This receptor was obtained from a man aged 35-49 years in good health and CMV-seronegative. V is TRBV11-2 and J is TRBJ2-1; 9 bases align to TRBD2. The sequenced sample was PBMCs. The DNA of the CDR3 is TGTGCCAGCAGCTTAGCCCCCTTAGCGGGGGAGCCAAACAATGAGCAGTTCTTC. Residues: CASSLAPLAGEPNNEQFF.